This entry describes one T cell receptor (beta chain). Germline loops: CDR1 SQVTM, CDR2 ANQGSEA. Trimming took 6 bases from V and 4 from J, leaving 15 bases between them. CDR3 size: 13 residues. The source of the sample is a study of blood T cell repertoires in COVID-19. Study summary: The United States, Italy and Spain provided the acute and convalescent COVID-19 samples.

Sequencing used immunoSEQ multiplex PCR; TCRdb keeps in-frame clones, though not all of them. The sample includes approximately 350,000 clones, about 89% of them seen just once. Seattle participants joined during active infection and were tracked over time. This clonotype originated in a woman in her twenties or thirties with COVID-19, enrolled during active disease. The sequenced material came from peripheral blood. This sequence joins TRBV29-1 and TRBJ1-2; D is perhaps TRBD1 (5 bases). The DNA for the CDR3 is TGCAGCGTGGAGGGACCCGGAGGCTATGGCTACACCTTC. Amino acid sequence: CSVEGPGGYGYTF.